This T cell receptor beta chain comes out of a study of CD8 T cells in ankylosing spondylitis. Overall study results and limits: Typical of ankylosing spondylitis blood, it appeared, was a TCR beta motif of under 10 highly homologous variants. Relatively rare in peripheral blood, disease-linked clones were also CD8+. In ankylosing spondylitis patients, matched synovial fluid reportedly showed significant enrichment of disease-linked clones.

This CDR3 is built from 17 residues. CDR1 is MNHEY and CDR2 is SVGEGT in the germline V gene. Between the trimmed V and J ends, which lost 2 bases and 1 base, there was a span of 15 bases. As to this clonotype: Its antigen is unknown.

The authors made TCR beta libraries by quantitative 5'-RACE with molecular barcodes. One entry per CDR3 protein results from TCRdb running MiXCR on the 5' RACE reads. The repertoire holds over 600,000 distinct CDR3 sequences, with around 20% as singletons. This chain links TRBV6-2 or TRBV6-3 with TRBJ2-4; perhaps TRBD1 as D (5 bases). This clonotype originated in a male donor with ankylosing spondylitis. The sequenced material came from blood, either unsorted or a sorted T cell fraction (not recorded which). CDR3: CASSYQGGTKAKNIQYF. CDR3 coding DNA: TGTGCCAGCAGTTACCAGGGCGGTACGAAGGCCAAAAACATTCAGTACTTC.